This entry lists 10 T cell receptor delta chains sequenced from one sample in a study of gamma-delta T cells after stem cell transplantation. TCRdb re-called the RT-PCR reads via CATT. There are approximately 16,000 delta-chain clones in the sample; 9% to 9.5% occur only once, and under 75% lies in the top ten. The sample comprised gamma-delta T cells. These receptors all stem from a human donor. It is not recorded whose cells these are; they may come from a transplant donor.

To note about this clone: Only one base separates this from a far larger clonotype, so it likely reflects a read error. Other DNA sequences in the same sample also yield this CDR3. The J gene is TRDJ3, the V gene TRDV2; possibly TRDD3 for D (5 bases). The CDR3 loop spans 16 amino acids. Germline CDR1 reads GEAIGNYY; CDR2 reads EKD. For the CDR3, the DNA is TGTGCCTGTGACACCATGAGCTCCTGGGACACCCGGCAGATGTTTTTC. It yields the protein CACDTMSSWDTRQMFF.

The chain employs TRDV1 and TRDJ1, with no clear D. Trimming pared 2 bases from V and 0 bases from J, leaving 25 bases between. CDR1 and CDR2 (germline): TSWWSYY, QGS. The CDR3 contains 20 residues. The CDR3 here is CALGESTSPLSRAYTDKLIF. CDR3 DNA sequence: TGTGCTCTTGGGGAAAGCACCTCTCCCCTGTCGAGAGCGTACACCGATAAACTCATCTTT.

This clone was observed a few times. A read error likely explains why the TCRdb protein, taken from a much larger clone, differs from this DNA's translation at residue 12; the protein shown is translated from the DNA. The chain carries TRDV2 and TRDJ1; TRDD3 matches 12 bases. Trimming cost V 2 bases and J 3 bases; bases outside gene matches: 15. The CDR3 runs to 19 residues. Germline values: CDR1 GEAIGNYY, CDR2 EKD. The CDR3 loop reads CACDSVLGDTSLRADKLIF. The CDR3 nucleotides are TGTGCCTGTGACAGCGTACTGGGGGATACCTCCTTACGGGCCGATAAACTCATCTTT.

In the case of this clone: This DNA translates differently at residue 4 from the TCRdb protein, which is that of a much larger clone; a read error is likely, and the protein shown is the DNA's own translation. The V call is TRDV2, the J call TRDJ1, with 10 positions matching TRDD3. Germline lookup yields CDR1 GEAIGNYY and CDR2 EKD. The CDR3 is 17 residues long. V gave up 5 bases and J gave up 0 bases; unmatched junction bases: 11. The CDR3 protein is CACVRLGDALYTDKLIF. The CDR3 bases are TGTGCCTGTGTCCGACTGGGGGATGCGCTGTACACCGATAAACTCATCTTT.

This clone was recorded at least ten times. The sample contains more than one DNA sequence encoding this CDR3. The chain couples TRDV2 to TRDJ1; a weak D match, TRDD3 (5 bases). The CDR3 is made up of 21 amino acids. The V and J ends lost 0 bases and 1 base respectively, with 29 bases between them. Germline CDR1 is GEAIGNYY and CDR2 is EKD. CDR3 DNA sequence: TGTGCCTGTGACACCGTTGAGTCCAACCTGCGTACTGGTGGACTCACCGATAAACTCATCTTT. It yields the protein CACDTVESNLRTGGLTDKLIF.

Notes on this clone: The protein held in TCRdb is that of a much larger clone and does not match this DNA's translation at residues 3 and 8, likely because of a read error; the protein shown is translated from the DNA. The J gene is TRDJ1, the V gene TRDV1; D may be TRDD3 (6 bases). The CDR3 totals 19 residues. Per the germline V gene, CDR1 is TSWWSYY and CDR2 is QGS. CDR3 residues: CAIGESVRPGGPYTDKLIF. DNA for the CDR3: TGTGCTATTGGGGAATCCGTCCGTCCCGGGGGACCGTACACCGATAAACTCATCTTT.

This clone was recorded many times. This likely stems from a read error, as it lies one base from a far larger clone. The chain links TRDV2 to TRDJ1, with D hard to call. V gave up 3 bases and J gave up 7 bases, with 17 bases separating them. The CDR3 runs 14 residues. Germline CDR1 and CDR2: GEAIGNYY and EKD. The CDR3 here is CACDEVEDRGKLIF. DNA of the CDR3: TGTGCCTGTGACGAGGTTGAGGACCGCGGTAAACTCATCTTT.

This clone showed up just a few times. The CDR3 is CALGEISYPLRRGDTRGKLIF. The CDR3 DNA reads TGTGCTCTTGGGGAAATTTCCTACCCCCTCCGACGGGGGGATACGAGGGGTAAACTCATCTTT. The genes are TRDV1 and TRDJ1; TRDD3 agrees at 10 bases. Germline CDR1 TSWWSYY, CDR2 QGS. The CDR3 loop spans 21 amino acids. The V and J ends lost 2 bases and 7 bases, in that order; junction bases with no gene match: 25.

Concerning this clone: Compared with germline, one end of the junction differs, possibly owing to a read error. Different DNA sequences within this sample yield the same CDR3. V is TRDV2 and J is TRDJ2, with D hard to call. CDR3 length equals 17 residues. Germline values: CDR1 GEAIGNYY, CDR2 EKD. The CDR3 loop reads CACDTLGRSPQKAQLFF. In DNA, the CDR3 is TGCGCCTGTGACACGCTCGGGCGGTCCCCCCAAAAGGCACAGCTCTTCTTT.

Comments on this clone: TCRdb's protein for this DNA is that of a much larger clone and differs from the translation at residues 10 and 11, likely a read error; the protein shown is the DNA translation. The gene calls are TRDV2 and TRDJ1; 7 bases line up with TRDD3. With V trimmed by 0 bases and J by 6 bases, 9 bases remained unmatched. CDR3 length: 15 residues. Germline loops: CDR1 GEAIGNYY, CDR2 EKD. This chain's CDR3 is CACDTGLGKRYKLIF. Written as DNA, the CDR3 is TGTGCCTGTGACACCGGACTGGGGAAACGGTATAAACTCATCTTT.